These 25 T cell receptor beta chains came from one sample sequenced in a study of T cells in Graves' hyperthyroidism and ophthalmopathy. TCR beta CDR3 region amplification was performed from RNA transcripts. First-round RT-PCR targeting the TCR CDR3 was performed with the HTBI primer set. Each CDR3 protein is one row after TCRdb ran MiXCR on the multiplex PCR reads. The sample lists around 50,000 distinct CDR3 sequences, less than 60% seen once, with about 9% in the top ten. The sample was blood. The receptors here all came from a woman between 45 and 65 years old with Graves' ophthalmopathy.

Ten or more counts support this clonotype. The CDR3 bases are TGTGCCAGCAGTGAACACAGGCGTAACTCCTACGAGCAGTACTTC. This translates into CASSEHRRNSYEQYF. The chain links TRBV2 to TRBJ2-7; D is possibly TRBD1 (5 bases). Germline V gene lookup returns CDR1 SNHLY and CDR2 FYNNEI. CDR3 size: 15 residues. Trimming removed 2 bases at V and 0 bases at J, with 11 bases between.

With regard to this clonotype: Since a much larger clone is just one base distant, this may be a read error. The chain carries TRBV27 and TRBJ2-7; TRBD2 might be the D (5 bases). The germline gives CDR1 MNHEY, CDR2 SMNVEV (reference sequence). Trimming removed 6 bases from V and 2 bases from J, with 8 bases in between. The CDR3 extends over 12 amino acids. The CDR3 is CASRGSAYEQYF. CDR3 bases: TGTGCCAGCAGAGGGAGCGCCTACGAGCAGTACTTC.

This clonotype was seen repeatedly, ten times or more. The rearrangement links TRBV5-4 to TRBJ2-1; TRBD2 matches 7 bases. The CDR3 is 16 residues long. Trimming removed 2 bases from V and 6 bases from J; junction bases left unmatched: 11. Germline CDR1 reads SGHNT; CDR2 reads YYREEE (reference sequence). Here the CDR3 reads CASSFGLERTPNEQFF. The CDR3 DNA sequence: TGTGCCAGCAGCTTCGGACTAGAACGCACTCCCAATGAGCAGTTCTTC.

A note on this clonotype: This could be a read error, since a much larger clone is one nucleotide away. The gene calls are TRBV20-1 and TRBJ2-7; 11 bases are a match to TRBD1. The CDR3 is 17 residues long. Germline CDR1 DFQATT, CDR2 SNEGSKA (reference sequence). CDR3 sequence reads: CSVRDWVMGTGGYEQYF. For the CDR3, the DNA is TGCAGTGTTAGAGATTGGGTAATGGGGACAGGGGGCTACGAGCAGTACTTC.

This clonotype was counted at least ten times. V usage is TRBV2 and J usage is TRBJ1-1, with 8 bases aligning to TRBD1. V trimming: 0 bases; J trimming: 3 bases; junction bases outside the gene matches: 9. Per the germline V gene, CDR1 is SNHLY and CDR2 is FYNNEI. There are 17 residues in the CDR3. The CDR3 spells CASSEAVGRGLDTEAFF. The CDR3 DNA sequence: TGTGCCAGCAGTGAAGCCGTCGGCAGGGGGCTAGACACTGAAGCTTTCTTT.

J is TRBJ2-6 and V is TRBV5-1; 7 nucleotides agree with TRBD1. The CDR3 consists of 15 residues. The V gene end was trimmed by 7 bases and the J gene end by 4 bases; junction bases not matched to a gene: 8. Germline assignment: CDR1 SGHRS and CDR2 YFSETQ. The CDR3 sequence: CASGPTGYGANVLTF. For the CDR3, the DNA is TGCGCCAGCGGACCGACAGGGTACGGGGCCAACGTCCTGACTTTC.

About this clonotype: An end of the junction differs from the germline gene, which may be a read error. This chain uses TRBV7-2 with TRBJ2-1; 8 positions agree with TRBD2. The germline gives CDR1 SGHTA, CDR2 FQGNSA. The CDR3 sequence is 17 residues long. The chain's CDR3 is CASSLRGPGLVFHVQSF. The CDR3 coding sequence is TGTGCCAGCAGCTTAAGAGGGCCGGGACTAGTCTTTCATGTGCAGTCCTTC.

The V gene is TRBV3-1, the J gene TRBJ2-2; possibly TRBD1 for D (5 bases). The V gene lost 5 bases and the J gene lost 0 bases, with 19 bases spanning the gap. The CDR3 is made up of 18 amino acids. Germline assignment: CDR1 LGHDT and CDR2 YNNKEL (reference sequence). CDR3 bases: TGTGCCAGCAGCTCAAGACCCCAGGGCTGTGCGAACACCGGGGAGCTGTTTTTT. Translation gives CASSSRPQGCANTGELFF.

In the case of this clonotype: The CDR3 ends on some other residue instead of the conserved phenylalanine or tryptophan, so this is likely a read error. The genes are TRBV9 and TRBJ2-1; D call uncertain. The germline V gene has CDR1 SGDLS and CDR2 YYNGEE. This CDR3 region has 12 residues. The CDR3 loop is CASSVGFNGQFL. The CDR3 nucleotides are TGTGCCAGCAGCGTAGGTTTCAATGGGCAGTTCTTG.

This clonotype was seen at least ten times. The V and J genes are TRBV20-1 and TRBJ2-5; the D gene is possibly TRBD2 (6 bases). The V and J ends lost 1 base and 1 base respectively, with 7 bases between them. The CDR3 contains 13 residues. The germline gives CDR1 DFQATT, CDR2 SNEGSKA (reference sequence). The CDR3 spells CSARGDSQETQYF. The CDR3, as DNA: TGCAGTGCTAGAGGGGACTCCCAAGAGACCCAGTACTTC.

This clonotype has at least ten counts. The chain has TRBV19 and TRBJ1-2; maybe TRBD1 (5 bases). Germline lookup yields CDR1 LNHDA and CDR2 SQIVND (reference sequence). CDR3 length: 18 residues. Trimming took 2 bases from V and 2 from J, leaving 21 bases between them. The CDR3: CASSIRGETAEINYGYTF. CDR3 bases: TGTGCCAGTAGTATAAGGGGCGAGACGGCGGAGATAAACTATGGCTACACCTTC.

The V call is TRBV6-5, the J call TRBJ1-2, with no clear D. The germline gives CDR1 MNHEY, CDR2 SVGAGI. Trimming removed 6 bases from V and 0 bases from J, with 8 bases in between. This CDR3 is built from 13 residues. CDR3 loop: CASSPGPNYGYTF. The DNA of the CDR3 is TGTGCCAGCAGCCCCGGGCCTAACTATGGCTACACCTTC.

The CDR3 region is CASSLGRAGSETQYF. In nucleotides, the CDR3 is TGTGCCAGCAGCCTGGGACGTGCGGGGTCCGAGACCCAGTACTTC. J is TRBJ2-5 and V is TRBV7-9; possibly TRBD2 for D (6 bases). Between the trimmed V and J ends, which lost 5 bases and 5 bases, there was a span of 18 bases. Germline V CDR1 and CDR2: SEHNR, FQNEAQ (reference sequence). The CDR3 length is 15 residues. Using reference TRBV7-9 and TRBJ2-5 for the parts outside the CDR3, the full variable domain is DTGVSQNPRHKITKRGQNVTFRCDPISEHNRLYWYRQTLGQGPEFLTYFQNEAQLEKSRLLSDRFSAERPKGSFSTLEIQRTEQGDSAMYLCASSLGRAGSETQYFGPGTRLLVL.

V is TRBV6-2 or TRBV6-3 and J is TRBJ2-5; 7 nucleotides align to TRBD2. J was trimmed by 5 bases and V by 7 bases; bases with no gene match: 16. This CDR3 contains 16 residues. Germline V gene lookup returns CDR1 MNHEY and CDR2 SVGEGT. This CDR3 reads CASKCVGGRLGETQYF. The CDR3 nucleotides read TGTGCCAGCAAGTGCGTGGGCGGGAGATTGGGTGAGACCCAGTACTTC.

There are many counts of this clonotype. The rearrangement uses TRBV5-4 and TRBJ1-4, with D tentatively TRBD1 (5 bases). The CDR3 length is 13 residues. The V end lost 0 bases, the J end lost 6 bases, and 6 bases lay between the germline ends. Per germline, CDR1 SGHNT and CDR2 YYREEE (reference sequence). CDR3 loop: CASSLVGDEKLFF. The CDR3 nucleotides read TGTGCCAGCAGCTTGGTGGGGGATGAAAAACTGTTTTTT.

The V call is TRBV7-3, the J call TRBJ2-1; a possible D gene is TRBD2 (5 bases). The length of the CDR3 is 20 residues. Germline loops: CDR1 SGHTA, CDR2 FQGTGA. V lost 5 bases and J 0 bases, leaving 26 bases between the germline ends. This CDR3 reads CASSQAPPIIAKSSYNEQFF. The CDR3 DNA follows: TGTGCCAGCAGCCAAGCCCCCCCCATAATAGCGAAGAGCTCCTACAATGAGCAGTTCTTC.

At least ten counts were recorded for this clonotype. The chain recombines TRBV6-2 or TRBV6-3 with TRBJ1-1, with a weak D call TRBD1 (5 bases). The CDR3 length is 13 residues. With 7 bases removed from V and 4 bases from J, the gap between germline ends came to 13 bases. Germline assignment: CDR1 MNHEY and CDR2 SVGEGT. The CDR3 loop is CASTMGLGTEAFF. In nucleotides, the CDR3 is TGTGCCAGCACGATGGGGCTCGGCACTGAAGCTTTCTTT.

A remark on this clonotype: The germline gene is not matched at one end of the junction; a read error may be the cause. This sequence joins TRBV20-1 and TRBJ2-1; 7 bases line up with TRBD2. The germline V gene has CDR1 DFQATT and CDR2 SNEGSKA (reference sequence). The CDR3 has 15 residues. The CDR3 protein is CSATSLAGTDDEQLF. The CDR3 DNA reads TGCAGTGCTACGTCCTTAGCGGGCACGGACGATGAGCAGCTCTTC.

The CDR3 region is CSVEGGVSPLQETQYF. CDR3 sequence (DNA): TGCAGCGTTGAAGGAGGGGTGTCACCCCTCCAAGAGACCCAGTACTTC. The chain carries TRBV29-1 and TRBJ2-5; D is tentatively TRBD1 or TRBD2 (5 bases each). Trimming cost V 1 base and J 1 base, with 16 bases left between them. Germline V gene lookup returns CDR1 SQVTM and CDR2 ANQGSEA. The CDR3 length is 16 residues.

In this sample, this clonotype turned up many times. This CDR3 reads CASSLAGGLAGTTDTQYF. Written as DNA, the CDR3 is TGTGCCAGCAGCTTAGCAGGGGGACTAGCGGGAACCACAGATACGCAGTATTTT. This chain connects TRBV7-9 to TRBJ2-3, with 13 bases lining up with TRBD2. The V segment lost 0 bases and the J segment 2 bases; nucleotides outside the gene matches: 5. This CDR3 has 18 residues. Germline CDR1 SEHNR, CDR2 FQNEAQ (reference sequence).

At least ten counts were recorded for this clonotype. Given a much more abundant clone one base away, this may be a read error. This chain connects TRBV20-1 to TRBJ1-2, with 9 nucleotides matching TRBD1. Losses at the gene ends were 6 bases for V and 4 bases for J; bases not matched to a gene: 9. The CDR3 covers 14 residues. From germline, CDR1 is DFQATT and CDR2 SNEGSKA (reference sequence). The CDR3 DNA is TGCAGTGCAATGGGGACAGGGTTTGTCTATGGCTACACCTTC. Residues: CSAMGTGFVYGYTF.

The rearrangement links TRBV2 to TRBJ1-5, with 8 positions matching TRBD1. Germline CDR1 is SNHLY and CDR2 is FYNNEI. V dropped 4 bases and J dropped 7; count of bases not matched to a gene: 3. This CDR3 contains 13 residues. The CDR3 is CASSGTGLQPQHF. The CDR3 DNA sequence: TGTGCCAGCAGTGGGACAGGGCTGCAGCCCCAGCATTTT. Together with reference TRBV2 and TRBJ1-5, the CDR3 gives the full variable domain: EPEVTQTPSHQVTQMGQEVILRCVPISNHLYFYWYRQILGQKVEFLVSFYNNEISEKSEIFDDQFSVERPDGSNFTLKIRSTKLEDSAMYFCASSGTGLQPQHFGDGTRLSIL.

The chain links TRBV9 to TRBJ2-3; 9 nucleotides match TRBD2. V lost 2 bases and J lost 3; bases outside the gene matches: 13. CDR3 length: 18 amino acids. Germline CDR1 and CDR2: SGDLS and YYNGEE. CDR3 nucleotides: TGTGCCAGCAGCGTTAGCCGGGGGGCGGGAGGGCCGACAGATACGCAGTATTTT. This encodes CASSVSRGAGGPTDTQYF. The whole variable domain, remainder taken from reference TRBV9 and TRBJ2-3, is DSGVTQTPKHLITATGQRVTLRCSPRSGDLSVYWYQQSLDQGLQFLIQYYNGEERAKGNILERFSAQQFPDLHSELNLSSLELGDSALYFCASSVSRGAGGPTDTQYFGPGTRLTVL.

The sample holds a few counts of this clonotype. The CDR3 protein is CASSFTRRVRVAGVNTDTQYF. DNA of the CDR3: TGTGCCAGCAGCTTTACTCGGCGGGTTAGGGTAGCGGGGGTCAACACAGATACGCAGTATTTT. The chain carries TRBV7-3 and TRBJ2-3, with 9 bases that match TRBD2. CDR1 SGHTA and CDR2 FQGTGA come from the germline V gene. The junction had 21 bases not matched to a gene; V was cut back by 3 bases and J by 2 bases. This CDR3 region has 21 residues.

This clonotype was found many times. The chain joins TRBV11-3 to TRBJ2-3; possibly TRBD2 for D (6 bases). Trimming shortened V by 4 bases and J by 1 base, and 9 bases separated the two germline ends. The CDR3 is 14 amino acids. Germline CDR1 is SGHNT and CDR2 is YENEEA. The CDR3 nucleotides are TGTGCCAGCAGCTCCCGCGGGGGCACAGATACGCAGTATTTT. Residues: CASSSRGGTDTQYF.